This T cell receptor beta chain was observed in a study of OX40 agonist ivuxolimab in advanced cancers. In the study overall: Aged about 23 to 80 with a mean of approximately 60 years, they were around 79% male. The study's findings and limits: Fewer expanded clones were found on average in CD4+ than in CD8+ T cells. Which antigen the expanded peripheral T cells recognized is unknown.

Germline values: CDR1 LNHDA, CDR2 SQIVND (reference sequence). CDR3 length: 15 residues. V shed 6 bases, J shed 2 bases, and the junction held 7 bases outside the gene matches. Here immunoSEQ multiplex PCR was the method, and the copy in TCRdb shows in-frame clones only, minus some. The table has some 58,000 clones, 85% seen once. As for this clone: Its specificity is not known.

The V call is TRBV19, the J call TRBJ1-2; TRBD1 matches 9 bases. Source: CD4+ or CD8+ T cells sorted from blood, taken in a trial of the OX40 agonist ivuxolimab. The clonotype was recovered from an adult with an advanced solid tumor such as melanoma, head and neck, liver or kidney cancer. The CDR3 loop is CASSPGQGYNYGYTF. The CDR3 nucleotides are TGTGCCAGTAGCCCCGGACAGGGGTACAACTATGGCTACACCTTC.